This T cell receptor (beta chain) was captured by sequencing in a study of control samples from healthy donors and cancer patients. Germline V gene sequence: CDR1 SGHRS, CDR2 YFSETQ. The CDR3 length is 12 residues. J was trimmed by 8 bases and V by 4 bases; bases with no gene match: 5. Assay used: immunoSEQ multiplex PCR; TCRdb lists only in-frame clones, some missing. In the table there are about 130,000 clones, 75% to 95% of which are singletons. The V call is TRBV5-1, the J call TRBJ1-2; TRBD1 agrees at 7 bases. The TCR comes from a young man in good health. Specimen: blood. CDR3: CASSMTGSGYTF. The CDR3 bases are TGCGCCAGCAGCATGACAGGGTCAGGCTACACCTTC.